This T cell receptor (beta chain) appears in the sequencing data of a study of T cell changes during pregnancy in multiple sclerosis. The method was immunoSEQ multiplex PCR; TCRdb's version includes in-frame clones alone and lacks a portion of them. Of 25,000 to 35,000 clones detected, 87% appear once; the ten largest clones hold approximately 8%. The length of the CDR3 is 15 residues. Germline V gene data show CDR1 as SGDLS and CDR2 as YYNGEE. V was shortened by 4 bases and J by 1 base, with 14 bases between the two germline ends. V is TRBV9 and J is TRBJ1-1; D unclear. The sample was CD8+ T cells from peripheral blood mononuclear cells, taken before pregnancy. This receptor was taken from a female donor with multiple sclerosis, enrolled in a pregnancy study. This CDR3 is CASSPGGNQNTEAFF. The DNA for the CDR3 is TGTGCCAGCAGCCCAGGAGGTAACCAGAACACTGAAGCTTTCTTT.